This T cell receptor (beta chain) is drawn from a study of patients and donors after allogeneic stem cell transplantation. Trimming took 2 bases from V and 8 from J, leaving 10 bases between them. CDR3 length: 14 amino acids. CDR1 is KGHSH and CDR2 is LQKENI in the germline V gene. TCRdb analysed the RT-PCR reads with MiXCR anew, one entry per CDR3 protein. The sample has some 160,000 distinct CDR3 sequences, about 24% seen once. This receptor was identified in a human donor who was either an allogeneic HSCT recipient or a stem cell or donor lymphocyte infusion donor (not recorded which). It is not recorded whose cells these are; they may come from a transplant donor. This chain connects TRBV18 to TRBJ1-6; D is unclear. Sequencing was done on a sample of blood, either unsorted or a sorted T cell fraction (not recorded which). DNA for the CDR3: TGTGCCAGCTCACCAGGGCAGGTTTATTCACCCCTCCACTTT. Translation: CASSPGQVYSPLHF.